These 14 T cell receptor beta chains were all obtained from the same sample, sequenced in a study of blood T cells in healthy people across ages. A second PCR of roughly 7 to 11 cycles used a sample-barcoded 5' primer and a J-beta primer mix. Using its own MiXCR run on the 5' RACE reads, TCRdb lists one record per CDR3 protein. In the table there are about 1.4 million distinct CDR3 sequences, approximately 59% of which are singletons. Sequencing used blood. Receptors were obtained from a man aged 18-30 years in good health.

This clonotype was seen more than once but under ten times. The chain carries TRBV11-2 and TRBJ1-2; 9 bases match TRBD1. The CDR3 sequence is 17 residues long. Germline V gives CDR1 SGHAT, CDR2 FQNNGV. J was trimmed by 4 bases and V by 1 base; bases with no gene match: 10. CDR3 nucleotide sequence: TGTGCCAGCAGCTTAGTTGGAGGGCTGACAGGGGGCTATGGCTACACCTTC. Its protein is CASSLVGGLTGGYGYTF.

The J gene is TRBJ2-6, the V gene TRBV2; tentative D call: TRBD1 (6 bases). Per the germline V gene, CDR1 is SNHLY and CDR2 is FYNNEI. The CDR3 totals 14 residues. V was shortened by 5 bases and J by 2 bases, with 7 bases between the two germline ends. CDR3 sequence reads: CASSWGPGANVLTF. The CDR3, as DNA: TGTGCCAGCAGTTGGGGGCCTGGGGCCAACGTCCTGACTTTC.

The chain recombines TRBV6-5 with TRBJ1-5; D possibly corresponds to TRBD1 (5 bases). The CDR3 contains 15 residues. Germline assignment: CDR1 MNHEY and CDR2 SVGAGI. V lost 4 bases and J lost 1, with 11 bases in between. CDR3 DNA sequence: TGTGCCAGCAGTTCGCAGGGAGCGAGCAATCAGCCCCAGCATTTT. As protein: CASSSQGASNQPQHF.

The V and J genes are TRBV20-1 and TRBJ2-7; weak D call: TRBD2 (6 bases). Trimming removed 0 bases from V and 2 bases from J, with 11 bases in between. The CDR3 extends over 14 amino acids. CDR1 is DFQATT and CDR2 is SNEGSKA in the germline V gene (reference sequence). CDR3 sequence (DNA): TGCAGTGCTAGAGATGCGGGGCCCCCCTACGAGCAGTACTTC. It is translated as CSARDAGPPYEQYF.

This clonotype was counted only a few times. The V and J genes are TRBV7-9 and TRBJ2-6; D is undetermined. Germline-derived CDR1 and CDR2 are SEHNR and FQNEAQ (reference sequence). Trimming removed 1 base at V and 3 bases at J, with 7 bases between. CDR3 length: 15 residues. This CDR3 is CASSLGSLGANVLTF. The CDR3 DNA reads TGTGCCAGCAGCTTAGGGAGTCTTGGGGCCAACGTCCTGACTTTC. Based on the CDR3 plus reference TRBV7-9 and TRBJ2-6, the full variable domain is DTGVSQNPRHKITKRGQNVTFRCDPISEHNRLYWYRQTLGQGPEFLTYFQNEAQLEKSRLLSDRFSAERPKGSFSTLEIQRTEQGDSAMYLCASSLGSLGANVLTFGAGSRLTVL.

The rearrangement links TRBV27 to TRBJ2-5; 8 nucleotides line up with TRBD2. The end of the DNA is better explained by TRBJ2-7, so the J call may be wrong. CDR3 size: 14 residues. Germline V gene sequence: CDR1 MNHEY, CDR2 SMNVEV (reference sequence). The CDR3 sequence: CASSWSGRHTEQYF. In DNA, the CDR3 is TGTGCCAGCAGTTGGAGCGGGAGACATACCGAGCAGTACTTC.

About this clonotype: An end of the junction does not agree with germline; a read error may underlie this. The J gene is TRBJ1-2, the V gene TRBV6-5; D is unresolved. From germline, CDR1 is MNHEY and CDR2 SVGAGI. The length of the CDR3 is 15 residues. CDR3 in amino acids: CASGYSSGTPDGYTF. The CDR3 bases are TGTGCCAGCGGTTACTCATCTGGAACTCCCGATGGCTACACCTTC.

This clonotype was detected only a few times. This CDR3 reads CASSEYEVVRGLRDTQYF. CDR3 coding DNA: TGTGCCAGCAGTGAATATGAGGTGGTGAGGGGGTTGCGAGATACGCAGTATTTT. V usage is TRBV25-1 and J usage is TRBJ2-3; D perhaps matches TRBD1 (6 bases). CDR1 is MGHDK, CDR2 SYGVNS, per germline. Trimming shortened V by 0 bases and J by 5 bases, and 21 bases separated the two germline ends. The CDR3 covers 18 residues.

The V gene is TRBV6-5, the J gene TRBJ1-2; the D gene is possibly TRBD1 (6 bases). The CDR3 contains 16 residues. The V and J ends lost 4 bases and 0 bases respectively, with 15 bases between them. Germline values: CDR1 MNHEY, CDR2 SVGAGI. The CDR3 is CASSSFPTGPNYGYTF. Here the CDR3 DNA reads TGTGCCAGCAGTTCCTTCCCGACAGGACCTAACTATGGCTACACCTTC.

The chain carries TRBV12-3 or TRBV12-4 and TRBJ1-5; D unresolved. The CDR3 covers 14 residues. Trimming stripped 2 bases from V and 4 bases from J, with 9 bases between. The CDR3 DNA sequence: TGTGCCAGCAGTTTATTTATGAGGAATCAGCCCCAGCATTTT. Translation gives CASSLFMRNQPQHF.

The chain links TRBV5-1 to TRBJ2-7, with 7 bases matching TRBD1. V trimming: 6 bases; J trimming: 2 bases; junction bases outside the gene matches: 8. CDR3 length equals 14 residues. Germline assignment: CDR1 SGHRS and CDR2 YFSETQ. In DNA, the CDR3 is TGCGCCAGCACCTCTGCAGGGACAGCCTACGAGCAGTACTTC. Its translation is CASTSAGTAYEQYF.

This clonotype was counted a single time. V gene TRBV2 combines with J gene TRBJ2-7; either TRBD1 or TRBD2 may fit D (5 bases each). Germline loops: CDR1 SNHLY, CDR2 FYNNEI. Deletions cut 7 bases from V and 1 base from J, with 14 bases between. The CDR3 covers 14 residues. This CDR3 is CASTEGRLSYEQYF. CDR3 DNA sequence: TGTGCCAGCACTGAGGGGCGGTTGTCCTACGAGCAGTACTTC.

The V call is TRBV24-1, the J call TRBJ2-1; D is possibly TRBD1 (6 bases). The germline CDR1 and CDR2 sequences are KGHDR and SFDVKD. The V gene lost 0 bases and the J gene lost 6 bases, with 8 bases spanning the gap. CDR3 length: 14 amino acids. CDR3 DNA sequence: TGTGCCACCAGTGATTTGCAGGGGAGCAATGAGCAGTTCTTC. It encodes CATSDLQGSNEQFF.

The chain uses TRBV11-2 and TRBJ2-5, with no clear D. The CDR3 loop spans 15 amino acids. Trimming left V 0 bases short and J 1 base short, with 9 bases between. Germline V gene lookup returns CDR1 SGHAT and CDR2 FQNNGV. The CDR3 nucleotides are TGTGCCAGCAGCTTAGAAGGGTCAGTCCAAGAGACCCAGTACTTC. This translates into CASSLEGSVQETQYF.